The 19 T cell receptor beta chains below were found in one sample sequenced in a study of long-term antiretroviral therapy in people with HIV. The libraries were made with immunoSEQ v3.0 at survey level. Libraries were prepared by immunoSEQ multiplex PCR; TCRdb keeps only in-frame clonotypes and omits some of them. The sample consists of roughly 18,000 clones, roughly 89% of them appearing once. Source: unsorted PBMCs, taken 3 years after starting antiretroviral therapy. Source of these receptors: a man aged 50 to 59 with HIV.

The CDR3 DNA follows: TGCGCCAGCAGCAGGACTGATAATTCACCCCTCCACTTT. It specifies CASSRTDNSPLHF. The chain uses TRBV5-1 and TRBJ1-6; D uncertain. Per the germline V gene, CDR1 is SGHRS and CDR2 is YFSETQ. The CDR3 is 13 residues long. The V gene lost 4 bases and the J gene lost 5 bases, with 7 bases spanning the gap.

The CDR3 nucleotides are TGTGCCAGCAGCTTAGAAGCTAGCGGGCCCACAGATACGCAGTATTTT. Residues: CASSLEASGPTDTQYF. This chain connects TRBV11-2 to TRBJ2-3, with 8 bases fitting TRBD2. The V gene end was trimmed by 0 bases and the J gene end by 2 bases; junction bases not matched to a gene: 4. The V gene's germline CDR1 is SGHAT and CDR2 FQNNGV. The CDR3 loop spans 16 amino acids.

The genes are TRBV10-1 and TRBJ2-3; 9 nucleotides agree with TRBD2. V was clipped by 6 bases and J by 4 bases; unmatched bases: 8. CDR1 and CDR2 (germline): WNHNN, SYGVQD (reference sequence). This CDR3 spans 15 amino acids. The CDR3 nucleotides are TGCGCCAGCAGCCCCTGGCGGGGGGGGTCAGATACGCAGTATTTT. Translated, it gives CASSPWRGGSDTQYF.

The CDR3 nucleotides read TGTGCCAGCTCGCGGGGGGTAAGGTACGAGCAGTACTTC. Translated, it gives CASSRGVRYEQYF. V usage is TRBV14 and J usage is TRBJ2-7; 8 nucleotides line up with TRBD2. The J segment lost 4 bases and the V segment lost 8 bases, leaving 7 bases of the junction unmatched. This CDR3 region has 13 residues. Germline loops: CDR1 SGHDN, CDR2 FVKESK.

The J gene is TRBJ1-4, the V gene TRBV27; 10 positions agree with TRBD1. The germline V gene has CDR1 MNHEY and CDR2 SMNVEV (reference sequence). Trimming at V came to 4 bases and at J to 8 bases, leaving 7 bases not matched to a gene. The CDR3 is 15 amino acids. CDR3 region: CASSSSGTGDEKLFF. CDR3 DNA sequence: TGTGCCAGCAGTTCGTCCGGGACAGGGGACGAAAAACTGTTTTTT. The entire variable domain, with the rest obtained from reference TRBV27 and TRBJ1-4, is as follows: EAQVTQNPRYLITVTGKKLTVTCSQNMNHEYMSWYRQDPGLGLRQIYYSMNVEVTDKGDVPEGYKVSRKEKRNFPLILESPSPNQTSLYFCASSSSGTGDEKLFFGSGTQLSVL.

This chain links TRBV6-1 with TRBJ1-3, with D hard to call. This CDR3 is 16 amino acids long. Germline CDR1 and CDR2: MNHNS and SASEGT. Trimming left V 4 bases short and J 0 bases short, with 13 bases between. Written as DNA, the CDR3 is TGTGCCAGCAGTGTTGGCGGAGCCAGCTCTGGAAACACCATATATTTT. This translates into CASSVGGASSGNTIYF.

The chain uses TRBV18 and TRBJ2-1; 12 positions match TRBD2. The CDR3 spans 16 residues. Germline trimming cut 3 bases from V and 5 bases from J; bases unmatched to any gene: 5. From germline, CDR1 is KGHSH and CDR2 LQKENI. This CDR3 is CASSPTSGGNHNEQFF. CDR3 DNA: TGTGCCAGCTCACCCACTAGCGGGGGGAACCACAATGAGCAGTTCTTC.

Written as DNA, the CDR3 is TGTGCCAGCAGTATCTACGGGGGCCCTAATCAGCCCCAGCATTTT. This encodes CASSIYGGPNQPQHF. This chain links TRBV27 with TRBJ1-5; possible D gene TRBD1, 6 bases. The germline V and J ends were trimmed by 5 bases and 4 bases, with 15 bases remaining between them. The germline CDR1 and CDR2 sequences are MNHEY and SMNVEV (reference sequence). The CDR3 totals 15 residues.

The rearrangement joins TRBV27 to TRBJ2-2, with 8 nucleotides matching TRBD2. Germline lookup yields CDR1 MNHEY and CDR2 SMNVEV (reference sequence). The CDR3 consists of 15 residues. V lost 5 bases, J lost 2 bases, and 4 bases stayed unmatched. This CDR3 reads CASSSSGVNTGELFF. CDR3 sequence (DNA): TGTGCCAGCAGTAGTAGCGGGGTTAACACCGGGGAGCTGTTTTTT.

The chain combines TRBV25-1 with TRBJ1-6; 8 positions agree with TRBD1. CDR3 length: 16 residues. The V gene end was trimmed by 4 bases and the J gene end by 6 bases; junction bases not matched to a gene: 8. CDR1 and CDR2 (germline): MGHDK, SYGVNS. The CDR3 coding sequence is TGTGCCAGCAGTGCCCAGACAGGGGTTGGTAATTCACCCCTCCACTTT. This gives the protein CASSAQTGVGNSPLHF.

The chain uses TRBV30 and TRBJ2-1; a weak D match, TRBD1 (6 bases). V was trimmed by 0 bases and J by 8 bases, leaving 11 bases between them. CDR3 length: 13 amino acids. Germline V gene lookup returns CDR1 GTSNPN and CDR2 SVGIG (reference sequence). CDR3 residues: CAWSVRQGHEQFF. Written as DNA, the CDR3 is TGTGCCTGGAGTGTACGTCAGGGGCATGAGCAGTTCTTC.

This chain connects TRBV28 to TRBJ1-2; weak D call: TRBD1 (6 bases). CDR3 length equals 15 residues. The ends were cut back, 4 bases at V and 3 bases at J, with 15 bases in the middle. The germline V gene has CDR1 MDHEN and CDR2 SYDVKM. In nucleotides, the CDR3 is TGTGCCAGCAGTTCCCTTTGGGGGGCTCACTATGGCTACACCTTC. Encoded protein: CASSSLWGAHYGYTF.

A few counts support this clone. V usage is TRBV28 and J usage is TRBJ1-2; D gene ambiguous. CDR3 length equals 13 residues. Germline values: CDR1 MDHEN, CDR2 SYDVKM. V lost 2 bases to trimming and J lost 4 bases, with 8 bases between them. CDR3 sequence (DNA): TGTGCCAGCAGTTTAACGGCATCCTATGGCTACACCTTC. Translation gives CASSLTASYGYTF.

The chain is built from TRBV2 and TRBJ2-5, with D possibly matching TRBD1 (6 bases). Germline V CDR1 and CDR2: SNHLY, FYNNEI. The CDR3 contains 14 residues. The germline V and J ends were trimmed by 6 bases and 4 bases, with 15 bases remaining between them. The CDR3 sequence is CASSRIGQSETQYF. The DNA of the CDR3 is TGTGCCAGCAGCCGGATAGGACAGTCAGAGACCCAGTACTTC.

V and J are TRBV5-8 and TRBJ2-7; 7 bases fit TRBD1. The CDR3 is made up of 14 amino acids. Germline V gives CDR1 SGHTS, CDR2 YDEGEE. Trimming took 4 bases from V and 3 from J; bases not matched to a gene: 7. CDR3 amino acids: CASSDRAAVYEQYF. CDR3 nucleotide sequence: TGTGCCAGCAGCGACAGGGCGGCCGTCTACGAGCAGTACTTC.

CDR3 in amino acids: CASSSGTGMDSPLHF. For the CDR3, the DNA is TGCGCCAGCAGCTCCGGGACAGGGATGGATTCACCCCTCCACTTT. The chain is built from TRBV5-1 and TRBJ1-6, with 9 bases that match TRBD1. V shed 3 bases, J shed 8 bases, and the junction held 6 bases outside the gene matches. The CDR3 extends over 15 amino acids. CDR1 is SGHRS and CDR2 is YFSETQ in the germline V gene. The full variable domain, with the rest looked up from reference TRBV5-1 and TRBJ1-6, is KAGVTQTPRYLIKTRGQQVTLSCSPISGHRSVSWYQQTPGQGLQFLFEYFSETQRNKGNFPGRFSGRQFSNSRSEMNVSTLELGDSALYLCASSSGTGMDSPLHFGNGTRLTVT.

V and J are TRBV5-6 and TRBJ1-1, with D perhaps matching TRBD1 (6 bases). Deletions cut 6 bases from V and 1 base from J, with 16 bases between. This CDR3 is built from 15 residues. In germline, CDR1 is SGHDT, CDR2 YYEEEE. CDR3 bases: TGTGCCAGCACCCAATCGGGGGCTTGGAACACTGAAGCTTTCTTT. This gives the protein CASTQSGAWNTEAFF.

This clone was counted a few times. The chain joins TRBV6-4 to TRBJ1-6; D remains unclear. CDR1 is MRHNA and CDR2 is SNTAGT in the germline V gene. Trimming pared 2 bases from V and 6 bases from J, leaving 5 bases between. CDR3 size: 13 residues. The chain's CDR3 is CASSDDLNSPLHF. The CDR3 bases are TGTGCCAGCAGTGACGACCTTAATTCACCCCTCCACTTT.

This clone has just one count. The J gene is TRBJ1-1, the V gene TRBV10-2; D possibly corresponds to TRBD1 (6 bases). Germline CDR1 reads WSHSY; CDR2 reads SAAADI. The CDR3 is 13 residues long. Deletions cut 4 bases from V and 0 bases from J, with 6 bases between. The CDR3 protein is CASSGGLNTEAFF. The DNA for the CDR3 is TGCGCCAGCAGTGGGGGGCTGAACACTGAAGCTTTCTTT.